Here is one T cell receptor beta chain with its context. The antigen is undetermined. The sample is drawn from a study of Tregs in tolerant kidney transplant recipients. Profiling relied on immunoSEQ multiplex PCR, and the TCRdb table lists in-frame clones only, not all of them. The table includes fewer than 45,000 clones, over 95% detected once. Notes on the study in general: Biological reproducibility was not directly addressed, but technical replication error appeared minimal. Expanding Tregs on activated donor B cells appeared to best identify donor-specific TCRbeta clones.

Source material: Tregs from blood cultured with allogeneic cells. The sequence came from a human donor in good health.

This CDR3 is CASSLTLNNEQFF. CDR3 nucleotides: TGCGCCAGCAGCTTGACCCTAAACAATGAGCAGTTCTTC. The V call is TRBV5-1, the J call TRBJ2-1, with no clear D. The CDR3 has 13 residues. The germline V gene has CDR1 SGHRS and CDR2 YFSETQ. The germline V and J ends were trimmed by 1 base and 5 bases, with 7 bases remaining between them.